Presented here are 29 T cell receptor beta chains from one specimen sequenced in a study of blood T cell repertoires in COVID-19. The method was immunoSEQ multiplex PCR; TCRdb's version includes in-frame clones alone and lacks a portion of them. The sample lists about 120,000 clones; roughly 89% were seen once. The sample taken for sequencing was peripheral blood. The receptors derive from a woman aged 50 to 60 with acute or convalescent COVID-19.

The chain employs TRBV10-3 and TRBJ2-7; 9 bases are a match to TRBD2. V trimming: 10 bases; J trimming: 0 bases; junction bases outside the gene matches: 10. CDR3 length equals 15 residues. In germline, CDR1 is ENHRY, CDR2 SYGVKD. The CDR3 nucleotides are TGTGCCACCGTGAATAGCGGGAGAACCTCCTACGAGCAGTACTTC. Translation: CATVNSGRTSYEQYF.

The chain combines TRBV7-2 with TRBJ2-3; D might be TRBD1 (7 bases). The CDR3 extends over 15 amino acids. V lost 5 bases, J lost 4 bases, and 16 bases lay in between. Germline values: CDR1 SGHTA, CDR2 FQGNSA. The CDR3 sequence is CASSQAQGRSDTQYF. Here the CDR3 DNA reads TGTGCCAGCAGCCAGGCACAGGGGAGGTCAGATACGCAGTATTTT.

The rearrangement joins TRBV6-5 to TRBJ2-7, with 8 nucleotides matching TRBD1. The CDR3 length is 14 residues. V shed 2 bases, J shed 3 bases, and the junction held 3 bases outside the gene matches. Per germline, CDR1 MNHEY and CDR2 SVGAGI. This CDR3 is CASSYDRGIYEQYF. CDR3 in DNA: TGTGCCAGCAGTTACGACAGGGGCATCTACGAGCAGTACTTC.

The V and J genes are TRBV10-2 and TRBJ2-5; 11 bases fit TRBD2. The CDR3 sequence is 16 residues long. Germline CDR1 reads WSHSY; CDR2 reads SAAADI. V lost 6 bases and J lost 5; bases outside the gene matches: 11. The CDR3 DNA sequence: TGCGCCAGCAGCCCGGGACTAGCGGCCCGTTTTGAGACCCAGTACTTC. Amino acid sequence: CASSPGLAARFETQYF.

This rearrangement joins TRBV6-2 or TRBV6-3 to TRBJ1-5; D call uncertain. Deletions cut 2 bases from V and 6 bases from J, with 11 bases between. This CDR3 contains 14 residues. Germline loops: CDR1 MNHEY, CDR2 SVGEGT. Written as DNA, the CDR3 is TGTGCCAGCAGTTACGGGCAAGGAATTCAGCCCCAGCATTTT. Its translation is CASSYGQGIQPQHF.

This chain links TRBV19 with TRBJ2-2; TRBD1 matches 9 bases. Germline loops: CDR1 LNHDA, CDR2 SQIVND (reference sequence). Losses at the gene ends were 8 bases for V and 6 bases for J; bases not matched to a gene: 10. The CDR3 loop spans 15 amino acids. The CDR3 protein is CASFPGQGMAGELFF. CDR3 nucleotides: TGTGCCAGTTTCCCGGGACAGGGTATGGCCGGGGAGCTGTTTTTT.

DNA of the CDR3: TGTGCCAGCAGTACCCGACAGGGGGCCAGGGACGAGCAGTACTTC. This gives the protein CASSTRQGARDEQYF. The chain employs TRBV2 and TRBJ2-7, with 10 positions matching TRBD1. The CDR3 is 15 residues long. After removal of 5 bases from V and 5 bases from J, the junction contained 9 bases not matched to a gene. CDR1 is SNHLY, CDR2 FYNNEI, per germline.

The CDR3 protein is CSASGILANYGYTF. The CDR3 DNA follows: TGCAGTGCTAGTGGTATCTTAGCTAACTATGGCTACACCTTC. The chain has TRBV20-1 and TRBJ1-2; D remains ambiguous. This CDR3 contains 14 residues. V gave up 3 bases and J gave up 0 bases, with 11 bases separating them. In germline, CDR1 is DFQATT, CDR2 SNEGSKA (reference sequence).

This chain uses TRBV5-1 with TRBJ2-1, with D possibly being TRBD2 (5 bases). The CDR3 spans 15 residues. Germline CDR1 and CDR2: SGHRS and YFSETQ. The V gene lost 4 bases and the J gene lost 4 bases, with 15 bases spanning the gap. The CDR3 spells CASSTGIGEYNEQFF. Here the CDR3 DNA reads TGCGCCAGCAGCACGGGGATAGGCGAGTACAATGAGCAGTTCTTC.

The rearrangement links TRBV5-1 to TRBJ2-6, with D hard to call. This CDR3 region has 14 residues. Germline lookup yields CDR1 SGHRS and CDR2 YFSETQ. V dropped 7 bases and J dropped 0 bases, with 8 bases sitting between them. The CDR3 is CASGYYSGANVLTF. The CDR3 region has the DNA TGCGCCAGCGGCTATTACTCTGGGGCCAACGTCCTGACTTTC.

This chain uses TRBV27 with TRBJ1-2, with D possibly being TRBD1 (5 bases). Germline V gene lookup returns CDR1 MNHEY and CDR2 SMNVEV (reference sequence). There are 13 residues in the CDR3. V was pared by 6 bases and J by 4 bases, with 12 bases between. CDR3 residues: CASSSGIPYGYTF. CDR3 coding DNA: TGTGCCAGCAGCTCAGGGATCCCCTATGGCTACACCTTC.

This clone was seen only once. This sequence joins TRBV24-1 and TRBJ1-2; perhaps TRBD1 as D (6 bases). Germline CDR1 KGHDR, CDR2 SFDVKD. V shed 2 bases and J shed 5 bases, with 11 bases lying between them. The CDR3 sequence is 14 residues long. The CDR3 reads CATSDWTDGYGYTF. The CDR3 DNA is TGTGCCACCAGTGATTGGACAGATGGGTATGGCTACACCTTC.

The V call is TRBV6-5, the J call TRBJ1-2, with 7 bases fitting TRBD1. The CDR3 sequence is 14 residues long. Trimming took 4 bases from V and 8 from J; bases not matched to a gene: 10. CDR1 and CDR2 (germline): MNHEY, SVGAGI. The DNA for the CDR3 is TGTGCCAGCAGTTCGCAGGGGGGCGGTCCGGGCTACACCTTC. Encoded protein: CASSSQGGGPGYTF.

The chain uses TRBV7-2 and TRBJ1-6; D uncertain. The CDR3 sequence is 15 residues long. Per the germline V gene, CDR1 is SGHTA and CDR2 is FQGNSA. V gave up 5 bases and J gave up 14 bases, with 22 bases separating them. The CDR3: CASSPLEAGPITLHF. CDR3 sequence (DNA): TGTGCCAGCAGCCCCCTCGAGGCGGGTCCCATCACCCTCCACTTT. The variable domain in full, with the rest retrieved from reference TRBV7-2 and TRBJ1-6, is GAGVSQSPSNKVTEKGKDVELRCDPISGHTALYWYRQSLGQGLEFLIYFQGNSAPDKSGLPSDRFSAERTGGSVSTLTIQRTQQEDSAVYLCASSPLEAGPITLHFGNGTRLTVT.

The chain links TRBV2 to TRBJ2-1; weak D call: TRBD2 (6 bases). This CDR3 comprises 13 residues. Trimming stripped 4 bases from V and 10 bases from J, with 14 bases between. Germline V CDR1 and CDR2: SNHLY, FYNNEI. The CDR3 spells CASSATERAEQFF. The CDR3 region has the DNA TGTGCCAGCAGTGCCACTGAGCGGGCGGAGCAGTTCTTC. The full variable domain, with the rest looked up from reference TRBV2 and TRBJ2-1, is EPEVTQTPSHQVTQMGQEVILRCVPISNHLYFYWYRQILGQKVEFLVSFYNNEISEKSEIFDDQFSVERPDGSNFTLKIRSTKLEDSAMYFCASSATERAEQFFGPGTRLTVL.

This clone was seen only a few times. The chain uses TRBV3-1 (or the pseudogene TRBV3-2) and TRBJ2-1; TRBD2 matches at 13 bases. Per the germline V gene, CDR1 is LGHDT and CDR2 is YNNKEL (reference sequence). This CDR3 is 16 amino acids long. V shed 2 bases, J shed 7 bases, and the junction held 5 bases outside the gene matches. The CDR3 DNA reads TGTGCCAGCAGCCAACCAACTAGCGGGGGGGCTAATGAGCAGTTCTTC. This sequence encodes CASSQPTSGGANEQFF.

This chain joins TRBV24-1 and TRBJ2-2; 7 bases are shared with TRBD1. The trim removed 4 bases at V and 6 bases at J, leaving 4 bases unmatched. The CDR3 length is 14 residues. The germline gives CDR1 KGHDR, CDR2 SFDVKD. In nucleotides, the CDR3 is TGTGCCACCAGTGACCCGGACAGGCCCGGGGAGCTGTTTTTT. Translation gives CATSDPDRPGELFF.

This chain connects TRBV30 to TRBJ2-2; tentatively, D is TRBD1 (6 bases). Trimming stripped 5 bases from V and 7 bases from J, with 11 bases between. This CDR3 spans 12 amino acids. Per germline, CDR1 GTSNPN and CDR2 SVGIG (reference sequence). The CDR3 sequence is CAWEQGDGELFF. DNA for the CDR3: TGTGCCTGGGAACAGGGTGACGGGGAGCTGTTTTTT.

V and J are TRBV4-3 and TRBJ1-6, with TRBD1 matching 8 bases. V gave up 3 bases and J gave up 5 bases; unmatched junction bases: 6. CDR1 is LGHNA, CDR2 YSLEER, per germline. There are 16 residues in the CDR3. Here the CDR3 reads CASSQDRASHNSPLHF. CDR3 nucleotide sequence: TGCGCCAGCAGCCAGGACAGGGCTTCCCATAATTCACCCCTCCACTTT.

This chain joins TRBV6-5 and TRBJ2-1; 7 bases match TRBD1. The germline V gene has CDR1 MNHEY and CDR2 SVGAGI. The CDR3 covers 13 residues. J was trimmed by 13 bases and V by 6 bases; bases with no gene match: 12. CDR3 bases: TGTGCCAGCAGGGAGGCAGGGGGACCAAATCAGTTCTTC. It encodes CASREAGGPNQFF.

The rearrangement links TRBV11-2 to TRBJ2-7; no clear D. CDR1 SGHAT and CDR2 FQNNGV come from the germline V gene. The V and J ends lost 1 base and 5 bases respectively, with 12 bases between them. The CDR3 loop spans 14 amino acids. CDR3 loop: CASSLVLALDEQYF. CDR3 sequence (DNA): TGTGCCAGCAGCTTAGTCCTCGCGTTGGACGAGCAGTACTTC.

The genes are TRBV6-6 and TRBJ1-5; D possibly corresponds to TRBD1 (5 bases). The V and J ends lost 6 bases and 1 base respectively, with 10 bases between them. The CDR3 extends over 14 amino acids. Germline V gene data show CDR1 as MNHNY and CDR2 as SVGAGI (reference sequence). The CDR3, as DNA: TGTGCCAGCAGGGGGGGGACGAGCAATCAGCCCCAGCATTTT. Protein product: CASRGGTSNQPQHF.

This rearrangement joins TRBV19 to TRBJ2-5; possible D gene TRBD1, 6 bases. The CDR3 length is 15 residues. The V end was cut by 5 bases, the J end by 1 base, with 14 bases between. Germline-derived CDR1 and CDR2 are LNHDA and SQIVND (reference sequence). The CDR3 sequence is CASSVQGPTQETQYF. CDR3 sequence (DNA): TGTGCCAGTAGTGTCCAGGGGCCTACCCAAGAGACCCAGTACTTC. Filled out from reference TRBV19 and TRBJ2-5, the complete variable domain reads DGGITQSPKYLFRKEGQNVTLSCEQNLNHDAMYWYRQDPGQGLRLIYYSQIVNDFQKGDIAEGYSVSREKKESFPLTVTSAQKNPTAFYLCASSVQGPTQETQYFGPGTRLLVL.

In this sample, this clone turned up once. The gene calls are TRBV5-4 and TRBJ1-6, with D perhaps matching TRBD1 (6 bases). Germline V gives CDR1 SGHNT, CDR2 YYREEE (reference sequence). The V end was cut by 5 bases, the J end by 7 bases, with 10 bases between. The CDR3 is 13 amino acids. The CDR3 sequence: CASSFTGNSPLHF. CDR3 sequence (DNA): TGTGCCAGCAGTTTTACAGGGAATTCACCCCTCCACTTT.

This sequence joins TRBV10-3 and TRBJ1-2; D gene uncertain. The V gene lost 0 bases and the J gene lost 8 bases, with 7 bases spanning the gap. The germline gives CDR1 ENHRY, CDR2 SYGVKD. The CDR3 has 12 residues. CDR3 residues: CAISESHEGYTF. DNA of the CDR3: TGTGCCATCAGTGAGTCTCACGAGGGCTACACCTTC.

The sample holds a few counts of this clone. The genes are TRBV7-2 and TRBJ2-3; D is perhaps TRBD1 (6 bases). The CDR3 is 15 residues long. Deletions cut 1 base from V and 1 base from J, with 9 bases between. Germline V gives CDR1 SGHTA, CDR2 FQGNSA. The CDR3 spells CASSLDWTGTDTQYF. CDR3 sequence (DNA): TGTGCCAGCAGCTTAGACTGGACAGGCACAGATACGCAGTATTTT.

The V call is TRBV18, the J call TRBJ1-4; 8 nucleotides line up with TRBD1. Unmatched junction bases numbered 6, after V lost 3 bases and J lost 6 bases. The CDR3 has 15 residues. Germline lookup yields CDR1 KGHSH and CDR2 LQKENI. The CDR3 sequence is CASSPRTGKDEKLFF. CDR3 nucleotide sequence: TGTGCCAGCTCACCGCGGACAGGGAAGGATGAAAAACTGTTTTTT.

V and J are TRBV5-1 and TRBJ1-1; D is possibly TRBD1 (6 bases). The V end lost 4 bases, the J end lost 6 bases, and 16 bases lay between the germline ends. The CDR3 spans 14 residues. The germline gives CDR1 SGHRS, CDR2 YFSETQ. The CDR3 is CASSALPGGPEAFF. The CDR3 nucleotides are TGCGCCAGCAGCGCACTGCCGGGGGGGCCTGAAGCTTTCTTT.

CDR3 in DNA: TGTGCCAGCAGCTTAGCGCTAGGAGGGAGTCCCCCTGAGACCCAGTACTTC. Protein: CASSLALGGSPPETQYF. The chain has TRBV7-8 and TRBJ2-5, with D tentatively TRBD2 (6 bases). Trimming took off 0 bases at V and 5 bases at J, with 19 bases between the two ends. This CDR3 region has 17 residues. From germline, CDR1 is SGHVS and CDR2 FQNEAQ. The whole variable domain, remainder taken from reference TRBV7-8 and TRBJ2-5, is GAGVSQSPRYKVAKRGQDVALRCDPISGHVSLFWYQQALGQGPEFLTYFQNEAQLDKSGLPSDRFFAERPEGSVSTLKIQRTQQEDSAVYLCASSLALGGSPPETQYFGPGTRLLVL.